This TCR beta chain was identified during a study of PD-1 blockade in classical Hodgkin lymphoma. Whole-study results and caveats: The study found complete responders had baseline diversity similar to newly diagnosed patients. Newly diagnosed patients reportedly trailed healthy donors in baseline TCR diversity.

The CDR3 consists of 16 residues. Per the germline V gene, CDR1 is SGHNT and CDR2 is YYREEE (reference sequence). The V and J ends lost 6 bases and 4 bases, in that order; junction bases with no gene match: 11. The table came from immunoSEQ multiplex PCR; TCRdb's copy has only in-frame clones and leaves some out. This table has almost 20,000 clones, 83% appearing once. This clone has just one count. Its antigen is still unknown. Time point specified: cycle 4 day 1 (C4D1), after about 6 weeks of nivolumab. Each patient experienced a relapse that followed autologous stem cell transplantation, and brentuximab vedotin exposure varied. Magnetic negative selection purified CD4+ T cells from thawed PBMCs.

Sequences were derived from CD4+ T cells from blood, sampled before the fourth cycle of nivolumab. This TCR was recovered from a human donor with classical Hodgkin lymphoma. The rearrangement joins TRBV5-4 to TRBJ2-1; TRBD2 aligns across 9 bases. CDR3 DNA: TGTGCCAGCACCGCCGGCGGCGGGGGGGCGTACAATGAGCAGTTCTTC. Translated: CASTAGGGGAYNEQFF.